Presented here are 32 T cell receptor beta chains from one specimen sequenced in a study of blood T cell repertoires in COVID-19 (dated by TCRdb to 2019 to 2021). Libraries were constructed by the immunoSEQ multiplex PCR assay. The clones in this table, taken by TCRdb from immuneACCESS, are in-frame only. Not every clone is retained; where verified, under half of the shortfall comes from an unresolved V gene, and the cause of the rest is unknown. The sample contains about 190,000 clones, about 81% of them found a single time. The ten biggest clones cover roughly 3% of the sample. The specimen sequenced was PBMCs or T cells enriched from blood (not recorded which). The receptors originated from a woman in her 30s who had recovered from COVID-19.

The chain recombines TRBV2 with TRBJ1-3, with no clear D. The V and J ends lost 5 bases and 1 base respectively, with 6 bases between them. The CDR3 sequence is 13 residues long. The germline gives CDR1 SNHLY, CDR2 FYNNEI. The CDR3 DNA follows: TGTGCCAGCAGTTACGGGTCTGGAAACACCATATATTTT. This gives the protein CASSYGSGNTIYF.

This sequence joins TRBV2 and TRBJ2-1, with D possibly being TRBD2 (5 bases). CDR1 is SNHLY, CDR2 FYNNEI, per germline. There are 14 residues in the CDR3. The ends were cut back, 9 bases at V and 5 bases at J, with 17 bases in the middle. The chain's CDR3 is CARSDLQSDNEQFF. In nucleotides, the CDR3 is TGTGCCAGATCGGACTTACAGAGCGACAATGAGCAGTTCTTC.

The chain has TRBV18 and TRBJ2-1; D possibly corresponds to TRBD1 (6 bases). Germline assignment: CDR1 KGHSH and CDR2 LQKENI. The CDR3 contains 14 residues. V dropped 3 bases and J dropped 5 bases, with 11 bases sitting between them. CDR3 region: CASSPRTANNEQFF. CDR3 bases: TGTGCCAGCTCACCCCGGACAGCCAACAATGAGCAGTTCTTC.

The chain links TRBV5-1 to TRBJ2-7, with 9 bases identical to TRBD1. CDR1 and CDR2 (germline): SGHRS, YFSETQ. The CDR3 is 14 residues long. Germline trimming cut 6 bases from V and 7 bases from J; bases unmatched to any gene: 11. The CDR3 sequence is CASKELDRGEEQYF. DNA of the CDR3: TGCGCCAGCAAGGAACTGGACAGGGGTGAGGAGCAGTACTTC. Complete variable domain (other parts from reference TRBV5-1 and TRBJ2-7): KAGVTQTPRYLIKTRGQQVTLSCSPISGHRSVSWYQQTPGQGLQFLFEYFSETQRNKGNFPGRFSGRQFSNSRSEMNVSTLELGDSALYLCASKELDRGEEQYFGPGTRLTVT.

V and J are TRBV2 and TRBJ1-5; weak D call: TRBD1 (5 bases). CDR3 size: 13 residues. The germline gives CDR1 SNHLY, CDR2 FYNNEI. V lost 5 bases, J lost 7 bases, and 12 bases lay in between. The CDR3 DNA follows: TGTGCCAGCAGTACGGGGGAAGGGCAGCCCCAGCATTTT. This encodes CASSTGEGQPQHF.

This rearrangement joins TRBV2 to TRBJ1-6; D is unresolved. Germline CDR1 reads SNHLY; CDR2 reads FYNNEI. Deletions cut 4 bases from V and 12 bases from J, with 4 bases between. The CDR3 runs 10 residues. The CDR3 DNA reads TGTGCCAGCAGTGCCCAACCCCTCCACTTT. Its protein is CASSAQPLHF.

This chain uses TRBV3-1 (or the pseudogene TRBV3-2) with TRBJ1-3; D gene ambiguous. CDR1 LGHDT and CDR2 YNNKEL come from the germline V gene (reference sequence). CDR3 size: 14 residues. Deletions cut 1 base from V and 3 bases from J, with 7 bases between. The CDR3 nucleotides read TGTGCCAGCAGCCAAGGGGCAGGTGGAAACACCATATATTTT. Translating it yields CASSQGAGGNTIYF.

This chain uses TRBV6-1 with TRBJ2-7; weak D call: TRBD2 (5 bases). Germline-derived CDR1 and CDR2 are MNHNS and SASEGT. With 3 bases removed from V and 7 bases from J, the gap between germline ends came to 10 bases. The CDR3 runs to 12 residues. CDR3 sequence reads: CASSDRGWEQYF. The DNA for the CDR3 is TGTGCCAGCAGTGACCGGGGATGGGAGCAGTACTTC.

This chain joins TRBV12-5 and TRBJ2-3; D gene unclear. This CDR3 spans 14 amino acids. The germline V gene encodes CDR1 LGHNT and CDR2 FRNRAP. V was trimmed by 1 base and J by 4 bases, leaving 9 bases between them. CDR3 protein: CASGLGQVADTQYF. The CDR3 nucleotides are TGTGCTAGTGGTTTGGGTCAGGTCGCAGATACGCAGTATTTT.

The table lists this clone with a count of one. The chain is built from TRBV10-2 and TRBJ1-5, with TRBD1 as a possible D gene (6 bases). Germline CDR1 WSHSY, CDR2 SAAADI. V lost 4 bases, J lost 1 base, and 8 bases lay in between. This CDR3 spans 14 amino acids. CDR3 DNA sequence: TGCGCCAGCAGTGTGGACAGAAGCAATCAGCCCCAGCATTTT. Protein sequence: CASSVDRSNQPQHF.

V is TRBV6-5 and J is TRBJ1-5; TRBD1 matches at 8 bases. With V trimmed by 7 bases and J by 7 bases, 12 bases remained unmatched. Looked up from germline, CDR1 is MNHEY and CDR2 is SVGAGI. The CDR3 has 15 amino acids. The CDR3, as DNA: TGTGCCAGCATGCGCTCGGACAGGGATTACCAGCCCCAGCATTTT. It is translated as CASMRSDRDYQPQHF.

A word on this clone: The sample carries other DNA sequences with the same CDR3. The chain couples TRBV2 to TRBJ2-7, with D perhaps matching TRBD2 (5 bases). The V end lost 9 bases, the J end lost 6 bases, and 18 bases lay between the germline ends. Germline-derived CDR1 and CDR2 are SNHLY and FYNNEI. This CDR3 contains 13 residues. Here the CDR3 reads CASDPPGSSEQYF. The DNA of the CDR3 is TGTGCCAGTGACCCTCCGGGGTCCAGCGAGCAGTACTTC.

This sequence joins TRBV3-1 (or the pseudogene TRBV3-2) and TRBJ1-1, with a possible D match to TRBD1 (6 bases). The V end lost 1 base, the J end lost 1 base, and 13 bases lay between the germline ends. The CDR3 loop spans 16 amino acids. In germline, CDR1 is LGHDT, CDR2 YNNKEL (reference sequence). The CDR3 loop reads CASSQGFGTPNTEAFF. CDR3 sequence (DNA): TGTGCCAGCAGCCAAGGATTTGGGACACCGAACACTGAAGCTTTCTTT.

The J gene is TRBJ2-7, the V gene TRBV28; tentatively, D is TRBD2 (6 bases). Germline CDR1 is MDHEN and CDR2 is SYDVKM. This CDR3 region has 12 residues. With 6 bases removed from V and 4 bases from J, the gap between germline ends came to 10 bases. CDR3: CASSGRVYEQYF. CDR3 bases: TGTGCCAGCAGCGGGAGAGTATACGAGCAGTACTTC.

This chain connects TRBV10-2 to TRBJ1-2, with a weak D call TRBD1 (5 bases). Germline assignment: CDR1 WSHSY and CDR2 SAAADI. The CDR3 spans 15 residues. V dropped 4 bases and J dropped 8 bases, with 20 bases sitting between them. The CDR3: CASSARGLKLKGYTF. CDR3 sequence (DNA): TGCGCCAGCAGTGCAAGGGGACTCAAACTAAAGGGCTACACCTTC.

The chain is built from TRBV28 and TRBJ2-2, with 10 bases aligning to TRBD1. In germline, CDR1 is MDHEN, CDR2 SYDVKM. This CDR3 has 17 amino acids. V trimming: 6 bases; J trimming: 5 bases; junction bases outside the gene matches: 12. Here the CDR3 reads CASSRPRRTGGTGELFF. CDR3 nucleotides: TGTGCCAGCAGCCGTCCACGACGGACAGGGGGGACCGGGGAGCTGTTTTTT.

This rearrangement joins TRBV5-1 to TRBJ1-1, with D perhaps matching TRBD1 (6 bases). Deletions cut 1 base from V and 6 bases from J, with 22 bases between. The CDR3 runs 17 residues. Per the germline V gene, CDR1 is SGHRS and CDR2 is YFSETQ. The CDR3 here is CASSLTQGGFFNPEAFF. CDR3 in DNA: TGCGCCAGCAGCTTGACACAGGGCGGATTTTTTAACCCTGAAGCTTTCTTT.

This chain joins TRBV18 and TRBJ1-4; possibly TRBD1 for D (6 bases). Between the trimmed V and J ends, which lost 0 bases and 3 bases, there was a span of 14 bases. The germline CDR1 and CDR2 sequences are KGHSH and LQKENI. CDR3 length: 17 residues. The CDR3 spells CASSPPTGGGPNEKLFF. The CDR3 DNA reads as TGTGCCAGCTCACCACCGACTGGTGGGGGCCCTAATGAAAAACTGTTTTTT.

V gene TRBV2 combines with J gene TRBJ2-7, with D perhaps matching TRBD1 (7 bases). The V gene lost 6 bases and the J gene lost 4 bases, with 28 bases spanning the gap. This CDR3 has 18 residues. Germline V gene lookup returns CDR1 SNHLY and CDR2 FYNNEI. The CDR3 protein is CASRGGQHLTSPSYEQYF. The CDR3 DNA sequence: TGTGCCAGCAGGGGGGGACAGCACCTTACGTCCCCCTCGTACGAGCAGTACTTC.

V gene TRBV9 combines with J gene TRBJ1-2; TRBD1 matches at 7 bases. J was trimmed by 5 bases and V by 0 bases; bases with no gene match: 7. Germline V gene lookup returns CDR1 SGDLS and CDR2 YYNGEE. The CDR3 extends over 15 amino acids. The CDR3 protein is CASSVATGQRYGYTF. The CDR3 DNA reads TGTGCCAGCAGCGTAGCTACGGGACAGAGGTATGGCTACACCTTC.

For the CDR3, the DNA is TGTGCCTGGAGCGTGATTATGGAGAGCTCCTATAATTCACCCCTCCACTTT. Protein: CAWSVIMESSYNSPLHF. V gene TRBV30 combines with J gene TRBJ1-6; D gene unclear. Germline CDR1 is GTSNPN and CDR2 is SVGIG (reference sequence). There are 17 residues in the CDR3. V was clipped by 3 bases and J by 0 bases, with 15 bases between them. The full variable domain, completed using reference TRBV30 and TRBJ1-6, is SQTIHQWPATLVQPVGSPLSLECTVEGTSNPNLYWYRQAAGRGLQLLFYSVGIGQISSEVPQNLSASRPQDRQFILSSKKLLLSDSGFYLCAWSVIMESSYNSPLHFGNGTRLTVT.

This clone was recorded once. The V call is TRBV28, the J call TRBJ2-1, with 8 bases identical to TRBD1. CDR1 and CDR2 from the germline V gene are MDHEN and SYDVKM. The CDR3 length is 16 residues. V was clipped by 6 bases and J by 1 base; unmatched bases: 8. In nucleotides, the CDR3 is TGTGCCAGCAGAACAAGGGACAGGAGGTCCTACAATGAGCAGTTCTTC. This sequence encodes CASRTRDRRSYNEQFF.

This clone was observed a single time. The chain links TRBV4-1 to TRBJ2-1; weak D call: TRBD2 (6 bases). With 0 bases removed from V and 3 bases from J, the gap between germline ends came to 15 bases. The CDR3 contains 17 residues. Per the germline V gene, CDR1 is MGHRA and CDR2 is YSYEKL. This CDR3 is CASSQEPPVAVYNEQFF. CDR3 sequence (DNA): TGCGCCAGCAGCCAAGAGCCCCCGGTAGCGGTCTACAATGAGCAGTTCTTC.

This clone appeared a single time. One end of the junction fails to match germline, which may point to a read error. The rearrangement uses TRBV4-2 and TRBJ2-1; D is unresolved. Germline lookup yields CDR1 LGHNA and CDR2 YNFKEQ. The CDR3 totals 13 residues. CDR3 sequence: CASSHYSHNEQFF. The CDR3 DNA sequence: TGTGCCAGCAGCCACTACTCCCACAATGAGCAGTTCTTC.

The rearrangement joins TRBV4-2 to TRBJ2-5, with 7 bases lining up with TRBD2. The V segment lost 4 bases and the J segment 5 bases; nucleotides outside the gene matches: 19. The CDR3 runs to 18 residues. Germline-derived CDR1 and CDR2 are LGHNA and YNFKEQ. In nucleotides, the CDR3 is TGTGCCAGCAGCCGCAACCGGGGGGAGAGACCCGCCGCGGAGACCCAGTACTTC. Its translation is CASSRNRGERPAAETQYF.

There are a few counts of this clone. CDR3 in amino acids: CASSFPGIAYEQYF. CDR3 nucleotide sequence: TGTGCCAGCAGCTTTCCAGGGATCGCCTACGAGCAGTACTTC. V is TRBV5-6 and J is TRBJ2-7; possibly TRBD1 for D (5 bases). The germline V and J ends were trimmed by 2 bases and 2 bases, with 11 bases remaining between them. This CDR3 comprises 14 residues. Germline V gene data show CDR1 as SGHDT and CDR2 as YYEEEE.

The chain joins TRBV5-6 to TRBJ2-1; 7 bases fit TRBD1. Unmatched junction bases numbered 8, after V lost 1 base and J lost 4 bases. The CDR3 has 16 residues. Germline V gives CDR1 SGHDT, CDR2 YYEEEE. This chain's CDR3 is CASSLKGGQEYNEQFF. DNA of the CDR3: TGTGCCAGCAGCTTGAAGGGCGGACAGGAGTACAATGAGCAGTTCTTC.

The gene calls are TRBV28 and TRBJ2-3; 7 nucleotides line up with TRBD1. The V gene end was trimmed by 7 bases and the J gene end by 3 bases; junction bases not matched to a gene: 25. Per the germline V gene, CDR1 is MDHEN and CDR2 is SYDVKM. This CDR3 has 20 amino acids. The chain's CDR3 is CASIPLHLIIQTRGTDTQYF. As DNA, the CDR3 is TGTGCCAGCATCCCTCTCCACCTCATCATCCAGACCAGGGGGACAGATACGCAGTATTTT.

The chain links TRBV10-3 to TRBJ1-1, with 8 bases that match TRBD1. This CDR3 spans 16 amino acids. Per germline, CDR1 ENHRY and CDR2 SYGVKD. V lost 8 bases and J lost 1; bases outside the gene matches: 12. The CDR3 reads CAIGGQATGKNTEAFF. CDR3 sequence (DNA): TGTGCCATCGGGGGACAGGCGACCGGGAAGAACACTGAAGCTTTCTTT.

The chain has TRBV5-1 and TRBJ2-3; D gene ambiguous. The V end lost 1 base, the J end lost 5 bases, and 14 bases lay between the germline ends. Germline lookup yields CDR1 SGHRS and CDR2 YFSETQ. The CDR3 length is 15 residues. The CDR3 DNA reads TGCGCCAGCAGCTTGCGCGGAACCTCAAGAGATACGCAGTATTTT. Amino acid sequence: CASSLRGTSRDTQYF.

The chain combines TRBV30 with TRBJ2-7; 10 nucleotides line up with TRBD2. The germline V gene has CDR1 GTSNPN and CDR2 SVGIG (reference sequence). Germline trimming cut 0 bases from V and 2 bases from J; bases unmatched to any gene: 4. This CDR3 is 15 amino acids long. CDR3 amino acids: CAWSVGLAGAYEQYF. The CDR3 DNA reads TGTGCCTGGAGTGTCGGCCTAGCGGGAGCCTACGAGCAGTACTTC.

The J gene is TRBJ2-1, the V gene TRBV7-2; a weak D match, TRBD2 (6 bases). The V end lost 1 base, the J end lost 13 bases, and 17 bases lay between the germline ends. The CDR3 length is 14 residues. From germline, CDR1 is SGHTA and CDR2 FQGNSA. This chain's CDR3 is CASSLVFRAGTQFF. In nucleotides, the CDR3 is TGTGCCAGCAGCTTAGTTTTCCGGGCGGGAACCCAGTTCTTC.